This TCR beta chain appears in the sequencing data of a study of blood T cell repertoires in COVID-19. The overall study: The United States, Italy and Spain provided the acute and convalescent COVID-19 samples.

Repertoires were generated with immunoSEQ multiplex PCR, while TCRdb's copy carries only in-frame clones and drops some. The table lists 300,000 to 400,000 clones, approximately 91% of them singletons. Participants had their cohort set by participant-reported clinical history. Trimming took 7 bases from V and 0 from J, leaving 16 bases between them. CDR1 is SQVTM, CDR2 ANQGSEA, per germline. CDR3 size: 15 residues. This chain connects TRBV29-1 to TRBJ2-1; a weak D match, TRBD2 (6 bases). The TCR was taken from a man between 60 and 70 years old who had recovered from COVID-19. Material for sequencing was PBMCs or T cells enriched from blood (not recorded which). In nucleotides, the CDR3 is TGCAGCGCTTGCGGGATGGACCACTCCTACAATGAGCAGTTCTTC. Protein: CSACGMDHSYNEQFF.